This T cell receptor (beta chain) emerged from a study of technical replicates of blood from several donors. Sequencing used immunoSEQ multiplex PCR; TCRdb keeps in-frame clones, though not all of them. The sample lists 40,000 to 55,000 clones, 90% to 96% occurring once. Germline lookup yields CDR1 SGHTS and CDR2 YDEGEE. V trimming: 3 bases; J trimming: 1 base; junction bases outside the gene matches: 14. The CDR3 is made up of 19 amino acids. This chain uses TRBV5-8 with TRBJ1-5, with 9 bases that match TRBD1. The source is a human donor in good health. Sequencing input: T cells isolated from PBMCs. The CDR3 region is CASSSPPGQGFLSNQPQHF. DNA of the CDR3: TGTGCCAGCAGCTCGCCGCCGGGACAGGGTTTTTTGAGCAATCAGCCCCAGCATTTT.